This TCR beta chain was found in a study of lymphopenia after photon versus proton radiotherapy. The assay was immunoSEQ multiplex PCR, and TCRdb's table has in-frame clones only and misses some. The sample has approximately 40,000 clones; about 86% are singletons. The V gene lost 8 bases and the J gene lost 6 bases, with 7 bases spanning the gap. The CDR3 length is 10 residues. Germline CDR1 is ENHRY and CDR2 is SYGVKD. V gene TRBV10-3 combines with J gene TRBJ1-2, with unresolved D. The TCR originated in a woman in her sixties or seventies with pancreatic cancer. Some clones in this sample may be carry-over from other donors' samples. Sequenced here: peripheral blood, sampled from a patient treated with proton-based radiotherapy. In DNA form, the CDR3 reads TGTGCCATCGCCGGGGATGGCTACACCTTC. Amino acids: CAIAGDGYTF.